These 32 T cell receptor beta chains were sequenced from one sample in a study of T cell repertoires in cytomegalovirus infection. One entry per CDR3 protein results from TCRdb running MiXCR on the reads. The top ten hold around 13% of the sample, which has around 450,000 distinct CDR3 sequences, approximately 31% seen once. Sequencing was carried out using PBMCs. The receptors were gathered from a human donor in good health (CMV status not recorded). Some clones in this sample may be carry-over from other donors' samples.

This clonotype was seen ten or more times. This chain uses TRBV7-8 with TRBJ1-1; D ambiguous. Germline CDR1 SGHVS, CDR2 FQNEAQ. V shed 6 bases and J shed 1 base, with 12 bases lying between them. The CDR3 covers 14 residues. This CDR3 is CASRPGRRNTEAFF. The CDR3, as DNA: TGTGCCAGCAGACCCGGACGGAGGAACACTGAAGCTTTCTTT.

The V call is TRBV20-1, the J call TRBJ2-7; D ambiguous. The V gene lost 3 bases and the J gene lost 4 bases, with 4 bases spanning the gap. Germline CDR1 and CDR2: DFQATT and SNEGSKA (reference sequence). The length of the CDR3 is 10 residues. CDR3 sequence reads: CSASEYEQYF. In DNA, the CDR3 is TGCAGTGCTAGTGAATACGAGCAGTACTTC.

CDR3 DNA: TGCAGTGCTAGAACAGGGACAGGGTGGAGCACTGAAGCTTTCTTT. Encoded protein: CSARTGTGWSTEAFF. This chain uses TRBV20-1 with TRBJ1-1; 9 nucleotides match TRBD1. CDR1 DFQATT and CDR2 SNEGSKA come from the germline V gene (reference sequence). Trimming removed 2 bases from V and 4 bases from J; junction bases left unmatched: 8. The CDR3 consists of 15 residues.

The table lists this clonotype with a few counts. The V call is TRBV12-3 or TRBV12-4, the J call TRBJ1-4, with D uncertain. CDR3 size: 15 residues. Trimming left V 3 bases short and J 1 base short, with 9 bases between. CDR3 bases: TGTGCCAGCAGTTTTGACGGCCAAACTAATGAAAAACTGTTTTTT. This gives the protein CASSFDGQTNEKLFF.

The rearrangement joins TRBV5-4 to TRBJ2-1; no firm D call. The CDR3 spans 12 residues. From germline, CDR1 is SGHNT and CDR2 YYREEE (reference sequence). Trimming took off 1 base at V and 9 bases at J, with 8 bases between the two ends. As DNA, the CDR3 is TGTGCCAGCAGCTTGAATTCCCGTGAGCAGTTCTTC. The encoded protein is CASSLNSREQFF.

The rearrangement uses TRBV7-6 and TRBJ2-2; D ambiguous. Trimming removed 2 bases from V and 2 bases from J, with 21 bases in between. Germline V lookup: CDR1 SGHVS, CDR2 FNYEAQ. This CDR3 is 19 amino acids long. The CDR3 DNA is TGTGCCAGCAGCTTAACACCCTTGGGCCCAGAGAACAACACCGGGGAGCTGTTTTTT. Protein product: CASSLTPLGPENNTGELFF.

A few counts support this clonotype. The chain links TRBV2 to TRBJ2-3; 7 bases map to TRBD2. Germline assignment: CDR1 SNHLY and CDR2 FYNNEI. This CDR3 has 17 residues. V shed 1 base and J 1 base; nucleotides not matched to a gene: 8. CDR3 sequence: CASSEGTRERGTDTQYF. The DNA of the CDR3 is TGTGCCAGCAGTGAAGGGACTAGGGAGCGCGGCACAGATACGCAGTATTTT.

This clonotype was counted many times. The V and J genes are TRBV20-1 and TRBJ2-5; 8 nucleotides align to TRBD2. Germline trimming cut 5 bases from V and 5 bases from J; bases unmatched to any gene: 16. The CDR3 consists of 16 residues. Germline V gene lookup returns CDR1 DFQATT and CDR2 SNEGSKA (reference sequence). CDR3 region: CSAAHNRGGQLETQYF. In DNA, the CDR3 is TGCAGTGCTGCCCACAACCGGGGGGGCCAATTGGAGACCCAGTACTTC.

This sequence joins TRBV20-1 and TRBJ1-1; D unclear. The germline V and J ends were trimmed by 0 bases and 0 bases, with 17 bases remaining between them. From germline, CDR1 is DFQATT and CDR2 SNEGSKA (reference sequence). The CDR3 is 17 amino acids. CDR3: CSARDLGSPFMNTEAFF. The CDR3 DNA is TGCAGTGCTAGAGATCTAGGCAGCCCGTTCATGAACACTGAAGCTTTCTTT.

The chain is built from TRBV20-1 and TRBJ2-7, with TRBD1 matching over 8 bases. Germline loops: CDR1 DFQATT, CDR2 SNEGSKA (reference sequence). The trim removed 6 bases at V and 1 base at J, leaving 8 bases unmatched. This CDR3 comprises 14 residues. CDR3 DNA: TGCAGTGCGAGGCGACAGGGGCGATCCTACGAGCAGTACTTC. As protein: CSARRQGRSYEQYF.

At least ten counts were recorded for this clonotype. The chain recombines TRBV4-1 with TRBJ1-1; D not resolved. Per the germline V gene, CDR1 is MGHRA and CDR2 is YSYEKL. The CDR3 totals 13 residues. V was clipped by 1 base and J by 4 bases, with 7 bases between them. CDR3 nucleotide sequence: TGCGCCAGCAGCCAAGTTCCGGTCACTGAAGCTTTCTTT. This translates into CASSQVPVTEAFF.

The chain links TRBV19 to TRBJ1-2; no firm D call. Germline V CDR1 and CDR2: LNHDA, SQIVND (reference sequence). CDR3 length equals 13 residues. V was shortened by 9 bases and J by 2 bases, with 13 bases between the two germline ends. CDR3 sequence: CASQPTGNYGYTF. The DNA for the CDR3 is TGTGCCAGCCAGCCTACCGGGAACTATGGCTACACCTTC. The full variable domain, rest sourced from reference TRBV19 and TRBJ1-2, is DGGITQSPKYLFRKEGQNVTLSCEQNLNHDAMYWYRQDPGQGLRLIYYSQIVNDFQKGDIAEGYSVSREKKESFPLTVTSAQKNPTAFYLCASQPTGNYGYTFGSGTRLTVV.

This clonotype was observed a few times. V is TRBV6-6 and J is TRBJ2-6; perhaps TRBD1 as D (5 bases). The V end was cut by 2 bases, the J end by 1 base, with 6 bases between. Germline lookup yields CDR1 MNHNY and CDR2 SVGAGI (reference sequence). The CDR3 is 15 amino acids. This CDR3 reads CASSYQGSGANVLTF. In DNA form, the CDR3 reads TGTGCCAGCAGTTACCAGGGATCTGGGGCCAACGTCCTGACTTTC.

A few counts support this clonotype. The J gene is TRBJ1-6, the V gene TRBV2; 8 bases are shared with TRBD1. After removal of 5 bases from V and 7 bases from J, the junction contained 7 bases not matched to a gene. The germline V gene has CDR1 SNHLY and CDR2 FYNNEI. This CDR3 comprises 15 residues. Here the CDR3 DNA reads TGTGCCAGCAGTCGGACAGGGACCCAAAATTCACCCCTCCACTTT. Its protein is CASSRTGTQNSPLHF.

This clonotype was counted only a few times. The chain combines TRBV19 with TRBJ1-2; D is unclear. Germline CDR1 LNHDA, CDR2 SQIVND (reference sequence). This CDR3 has 17 residues. Trimming pared 3 bases from V and 0 bases from J, leaving 17 bases between. DNA of the CDR3: TGTGCCAGTAGTATCGACTTCCCCTCGCGAGCTAACTATGGCTACACCTTC. Translation: CASSIDFPSRANYGYTF.

In its sample, this clonotype was seen many times. Sequence at one end of the junction differs from germline and may be a read error. V gene TRBV7-2 combines with J gene TRBJ1-4, with TRBD1 matching over 8 bases. The CDR3 has 15 residues. Germline V gene data show CDR1 as SGHTA and CDR2 as FQGNSA. As DNA, the CDR3 is TGTGCCAGCACCCCAAACAGGGGGTCTAACGAAAAACTGTTTTTT. Residues: CASTPNRGSNEKLFF.

The genes are TRBV27 and TRBJ1-3; D is undetermined. Germline V gives CDR1 MNHEY, CDR2 SMNVEV (reference sequence). This CDR3 is built from 14 residues. Trimming cost V 5 bases and J 1 base, with 9 bases left between them. CDR3 region: CASSPTRSGNTIYF. CDR3 coding DNA: TGTGCCAGCAGTCCGACACGATCTGGAAACACCATATATTTT.

The table lists this clonotype with many counts. V usage is TRBV6-1 and J usage is TRBJ1-5; 9 bases are shared with TRBD1. This CDR3 has 14 amino acids. The germline V gene has CDR1 MNHNS and CDR2 SASEGT. Trimming cost V 6 bases and J 4 bases; bases outside gene matches: 4. The CDR3 DNA reads TGTGCCAGCAGCGTCGACAGGGGGAATCAGCCCCAGCATTTT. This gives the protein CASSVDRGNQPQHF.

This clonotype was detected a few times. This chain links TRBV6-2 or TRBV6-3 with TRBJ1-5, with 9 nucleotides matching TRBD1. The V and J ends lost 4 bases and 7 bases, in that order; junction bases with no gene match: 5. The CDR3 has 14 residues. The germline CDR1 and CDR2 sequences are MNHEY and SVGEGT. CDR3 nucleotide sequence: TGTGCCAGCAGTTGGGACAGGGATGTACAGCCCCAGCATTTT. It specifies CASSWDRDVQPQHF.

The chain links TRBV19 to TRBJ2-1; D may be TRBD2 (6 bases). CDR3 size: 16 residues. CDR1 and CDR2 from the germline V gene are LNHDA and SQIVND (reference sequence). The ends were cut back, 3 bases at V and 8 bases at J, with 20 bases in the middle. Here the CDR3 DNA reads TGTGCCAGTAGTATCCAGGGCCTCGGGCGACTAGATGAGCAGTTCTTC. Its translation is CASSIQGLGRLDEQFF.

This clonotype was found a few times. The chain couples TRBV27 to TRBJ2-7, with 11 positions matching TRBD2. The junction had 12 bases not matched to a gene; V was cut back by 8 bases and J by 6 bases. Germline V gives CDR1 MNHEY, CDR2 SMNVEV (reference sequence). The CDR3 has 15 amino acids. CDR3 bases: TGTGCCAGCTCTAGCCTAGGACTAGCGGGCCGCGAGCAGTACTTC. Protein sequence: CASSSLGLAGREQYF.

There are many counts of this clonotype. The chain uses TRBV7-6 and TRBJ1-5; TRBD1 agrees at 9 bases. CDR1 is SGHVS, CDR2 FNYEAQ, per germline. The CDR3 sequence is 17 residues long. J gave up 0 bases and V 5 bases, and 8 bases lay outside the gene matches. The CDR3 sequence is CASSPDPQGASNQPQHF. The CDR3 DNA reads as TGTGCCAGCAGCCCAGACCCACAGGGGGCTAGCAATCAGCCCCAGCATTTT.

This clonotype has a single count. The chain uses TRBV4-3 and TRBJ2-7; D unresolved. From germline, CDR1 is LGHNA and CDR2 YSLEER. The CDR3 runs to 14 residues. V lost 0 bases to trimming and J lost 1 base, with 7 bases between them. This CDR3 is CASSQDTRSYEQYF. In nucleotides, the CDR3 is TGCGCCAGCAGCCAAGATACTCGTTCCTACGAGCAGTACTTC.

This clonotype was seen more than once but under ten times. The rearrangement links TRBV10-3 to TRBJ2-1, with D perhaps given as TRBD1 or TRBD2 (6 bases each). The CDR3 has 16 residues. V lost 2 bases to trimming and J lost 6 bases, with 17 bases between them. The germline V gene has CDR1 ENHRY and CDR2 SYGVKD. The CDR3 here is CAISEGGRTLPNEQFF. CDR3 sequence (DNA): TGTGCCATCAGTGAGGGGGGGCGAACTTTGCCCAATGAGCAGTTCTTC.

This clonotype was observed a few times. The chain is built from TRBV27 and TRBJ2-7; D unresolved. The length of the CDR3 is 16 residues. Deletions cut 0 bases from V and 2 bases from J, with 14 bases between. CDR1 and CDR2 (germline): MNHEY, SMNVEV (reference sequence). This CDR3 reads CASSLSMAGQTYEQYF. CDR3 DNA sequence: TGTGCCAGCAGTTTATCGATGGCAGGTCAAACCTACGAGCAGTACTTC.

This clonotype was counted many times. This chain joins TRBV7-2 and TRBJ2-5; D is ambiguous. The CDR3 is 15 amino acids. Germline CDR1 reads SGHTA; CDR2 reads FQGNSA. Trimming stripped 1 base from V and 2 bases from J, with 11 bases between. CDR3 protein: CASSLDGRQQETQYF. The CDR3 bases are TGTGCCAGCAGCTTAGATGGCAGACAACAAGAGACCCAGTACTTC.

This sequence joins TRBV20-1 and TRBJ1-4, with a weak D call TRBD1 (6 bases). There are 16 residues in the CDR3. Trimming removed 1 base from V and 5 bases from J, with 17 bases in between. Germline CDR1 reads DFQATT; CDR2 reads SNEGSKA (reference sequence). The CDR3 nucleotides read TGCAGTGCTAGAGCGGGAACAGGGTTTCCAAATGAAAAACTGTTTTTT. Translating gives CSARAGTGFPNEKLFF.

The chain links TRBV6-5 to TRBJ2-3; 13 nucleotides line up with TRBD2. The CDR3 sequence is 16 residues long. The trim removed 2 bases at V and 6 bases at J, leaving 5 bases unmatched. Germline CDR1 is MNHEY and CDR2 is SVGAGI. The CDR3 nucleotides read TGTGCCAGCAGTTACCTACTAGCGGGGGGGGTCGATACGCAGTATTTT. Protein sequence: CASSYLLAGGVDTQYF.

As DNA, the CDR3 is TGTGCCAGCAGACAGCTGGCGGGGGGGCTCTACGAGCAGTACTTC. Protein: CASRQLAGGLYEQYF. The chain employs TRBV7-8 and TRBJ2-7, with TRBD2 matching over 9 bases. Germline-derived CDR1 and CDR2 are SGHVS and FQNEAQ. This CDR3 region has 15 residues. The junction had 9 bases not matched to a gene; V was cut back by 6 bases and J by 3 bases.

V is TRBV7-2 and J is TRBJ2-1, with TRBD2 matching over 8 bases. Germline V lookup: CDR1 SGHTA, CDR2 FQGNSA. Germline trimming cut 0 bases from V and 8 bases from J; bases unmatched to any gene: 6. The CDR3 spans 15 residues. CDR3 nucleotide sequence: TGTGCCAGCAGCTTAGCGCTCGGGGGGGCAGATGAGCAGTTCTTC. Its translation is CASSLALGGADEQFF.

The V and J genes are TRBV7-6 and TRBJ1-2; D might be TRBD1 (5 bases). The CDR3 has 15 residues. V lost 5 bases to trimming and J lost 4 bases, with 17 bases between them. CDR1 and CDR2 (germline): SGHVS, FNYEAQ. DNA for the CDR3: TGTGCCAGCAGCCCCGGAGAGGGGCGGCTCTATGGCTACACCTTC. It encodes CASSPGEGRLYGYTF.

CDR3 sequence: CASSQDSGGLGNTGELFF. The CDR3 bases are TGTGCCAGCAGCCAAGATTCTGGGGGACTAGGTAACACCGGGGAGCTGTTTTTT. V and J are TRBV14 and TRBJ2-2; 8 bases fit TRBD2. V dropped 0 bases and J dropped 2; count of bases not matched to a gene: 8. The CDR3 extends over 18 amino acids. The germline CDR1 and CDR2 sequences are SGHDN and FVKESK.